This TCR beta chain comes out of a study of high-grade serous ovarian cancer treatment subgroups. Study-wide context: Mean per sample: around 14,000 reads, several thousand unique TCR beta rearrangements.

CDR3 size: 15 residues. Repertoires were generated with immunoSEQ multiplex PCR, while TCRdb's copy carries only in-frame clones and drops some. Seen here are approximately 40,000 clones, approximately 80% observed once, and the top ten hold around 3.3%. Tumor samples were obtained before definitive surgery or chemotherapy. The clonotype originates from a human donor with high-grade serous ovarian cancer. The chain combines TRBV21-1 with TRBJ2-7; the table's D call of TRBD1 was not tested on the DNA. TRBV21-1 is a pseudogene. Sequenced material: tumor tissue. CDR3 sequence: CASSKRRDRVYEQYF. In nucleotides, the CDR3 is TGTGCCAGCAGCAAAAGAAGGGACAGGGTTTACGAGCAGTACTTC.